This entry describes one TCR beta chain. This clone was counted a single time. Which antigen it targets is not known. The sample holds no much larger clone one base away, and base qualities are not on file. CDR1 SGHDN and CDR2 FVKESK were looked up in the germline V gene. Its CDR3 holds 17 amino acids, cysteine through phenylalanine. Only CDR3 DNA is held: 51 bases, read in frame from base 1. V is reduced by 0 bases and J by 5 bases, leaving a spacing of 19 bases between them. The data were obtained in a study of beta chain features in type 1 diabetes (dated by TCRdb to 2016 to 2018). Looking at the study overall: Mean age, gender distribution, total cell number and subset yield were not different between patients and healthy donors. A total of 90 million to 130 million sorted cells were examined across all samples, and a strong correlation was observed between cell number per subset and RNA yield. In the study, recently diagnosed type 1 diabetes patients and matched healthy donors were compared on the TCRB repertoires of their sorted circulating CD4+ T cell subsets. Regulatory and stem cell-like memory subsets were isolated from only 8 patients and roughly eight healthy donors, whereas naive and central memory subsets came from all 30 or so donors. Study-level results and caveats: At VDJ recombination sites, type 1 diabetes patients had fewer insertions and more deleted nucleotides, which implies abnormalities in thymic rearrangement. Because cDNA rather than genomic DNA was sequenced, highly expressing activated cells could have been over-represented, although no difference in activation and CD3 levels was found between groups. Only small numbers of individuals were included in the HLA sub-analyses, which left unresolved whether HLA type had any influence on TCRB rearrangement. Naive, central memory and regulatory TCRB repertoires appeared more similar among patients than among healthy donors. Shorter templates might be favored by PCR, yet because patient and control samples were amplified and corrected together, any such skew would affect both groups equally. A moderate but significant shortening of TCRB CDR3 length was observed in type 1 diabetes patients in all four CD4+ subsets.

From each donor, a single peripheral blood sample of 100 to 150 mL on average was drawn into heparinised tubes. Using a panel that included CD45RO, CCR7, CD25, CD127, CD95 and CD27, naive, central memory, regulatory and stem cell-like memory CD4+ T cells were sorted on a BD FACSAria II. Purity was above 98% for every sorted population. PBMCs were isolated right away by Lymphoprep density gradient centrifugation and were stained directly, without culture. To minimize batch effects, samples were stained and sorted in pairs, one healthy donor with one patient per experiment. The entire isolated RNA was reverse transcribed using the High Capacity cDNA Reverse Transcription Kit, and thus expressed TCRB transcripts were sequenced. Deep immunoSEQ sequencing was applied to naive, central memory and regulatory T cell samples, giving an average of roughly 3.3 million total reads per sample. After sorted cells were lysed in RLT buffer, RNA was extracted with DNase-treated RNeasy Micro or Mini kits, with the choice depending on cell number. Each cell subset was processed separately to prevent cross-contamination, with patient and healthy donor samples processed together. TCRB sequences were amplified from cDNA with the immunoSEQ multiplex PCR, producing 87-bp fragments spanning the CDR3 region. Amplicons were sequenced on the Illumina HiSeq platform. The original pipeline was this. Synthetic template baselines were used to correct PCR bias computationally, reads within Hamming distance 2 were collapsed together, and singletons that could not be merged were discarded. Reads were aligned against IMGT so that V, D and J genes, CDR3 length and insertions or deletions at six rearrangement sites could be assigned. Within each subset, clonotype counts were normalized to the number of sorted cells before true diversity and Gini coefficients were calculated with the tcR R package. Repertoire sharing was quantified using the overlap coefficient calculated on TCRB nucleotide sequences. Out-of-frame TCRB sequences from naive cells were analyzed to stand in for the pre-selection repertoire. Imported from immuneACCESS, the table was reduced by TCRdb to in-frame sequences with V and J called. These copies leave out some clones; in studies compared against another copy, an unresolved V gene accounts for under half, and the cause of the remainder is not known. V, J and clone size derive from that table, while D and trimming were established from the DNA sequence. The sample profile shows about 360,000 clones; 10% to 15% of them were found once. About 0.017% of the sample lies in the top ten.

The sample comprised naive CD4+ T cells from blood. According to the study, the label for this sample's cell subset or site signals: true naive CD4+ T cells. The receptor was derived from a man aged 18-30 years in good health. Recombination linked TRBV14 to TRBJ2-5; a tentative D match to TRBD2 spans 5 bases. The DNA sequence follows: TGTGCCAGCAGCCAAGATTCGCGGCCCTACAGAGGGGAGACCCAGTACTTC. It specifies CASSQDSRPYRGETQYF. With all but the CDR3 taken from the reference TRBV14 and TRBJ2-5 genes, the full variable domain is: EAGVTQFPSHSVIEKGQTVTLRCDPISGHDNLYWYRRVMGKEIKFLLHFVKESKQDESGMPNNRFLAERTGGTYSTLKVQPAELEDSGVYFCASSQDSRPYRGETQYFGPGTRLLVL.